The 31 T cell receptor beta chains presented below share a single source sample, sequenced in a study of T cells in Graves' hyperthyroidism and ophthalmopathy. Amplification targeted TCR beta CDR3 regions from RNA transcripts. A first-round RT-PCR of the TCR CDR3 used the HTBI primer set. TCRdb reanalysed the multiplex PCR reads using MiXCR and keeps one entry per CDR3 protein. The table includes over 350,000 distinct CDR3 sequences, more than 12% detected once. The sample taken for sequencing was blood. The receptors were gathered from a man between 50 and 59 years old with Graves' ophthalmopathy.

Only a few counts were recorded for this clonotype. The chain uses TRBV28 and TRBJ1-2; no reliable D call. V dropped 10 bases and J dropped 4 bases, with 19 bases sitting between them. CDR3 length equals 14 residues. Germline V CDR1 and CDR2: MDHEN, SYDVKM. CDR3 residues: CATNSLYRSYGYTF. CDR3 nucleotides: TGTGCCACCAACAGTTTATACAGAAGCTATGGCTACACCTTC.

In its sample, this clonotype was seen a few times. The chain has TRBV24-1 and TRBJ1-1; D is possibly TRBD1 (5 bases). Between the trimmed V and J ends, which lost 4 bases and 3 bases, there was a span of 14 bases. The germline V gene has CDR1 KGHDR and CDR2 SFDVKD. The CDR3 has 15 amino acids. CDR3 nucleotides: TGTGCCACCAGTGACACCAGGGCCCCCCACACTGAAGCTTTCTTT. Encoded protein: CATSDTRAPHTEAFF.

For this clonotype: This could be a read error, since a much larger clone is one nucleotide away. This chain joins TRBV7-2 and TRBJ2-1; TRBD1 matches 7 bases. The CDR3 covers 14 residues. V trimming: 3 bases; J trimming: 9 bases; junction bases outside the gene matches: 8. Germline CDR1 is SGHTA and CDR2 is FQGNSA. The CDR3 loop reads CASSLGQMAGEQFF. The CDR3 nucleotides read TGTGCCAGCAGCTTGGGACAGATGGCAGGTGAGCAGTTCTTC.

The genes are TRBV6-1 and TRBJ2-5; 13 bases are shared with TRBD2. From germline, CDR1 is MNHNS and CDR2 SASEGT. This CDR3 is 15 amino acids long. V trimming: 6 bases; J trimming: 7 bases; junction bases outside the gene matches: 8. CDR3 DNA: TGTGCCAGCAGCCGCCGGACTAGCGGGAGAGGGACCCAGTACTTC. It codes for CASSRRTSGRGTQYF.

This rearrangement joins TRBV7-9 to TRBJ2-1, with 7 bases aligning to TRBD2. CDR1 is SEHNR, CDR2 FQNEAQ, per germline (reference sequence). J lost 6 bases, V lost 5 bases, and 13 bases had no gene match. The CDR3 is 16 amino acids. The CDR3 spells CASSIDRDYRRNEQFF. The CDR3 nucleotides read TGTGCCAGCAGCATAGACCGGGACTACCGCCGCAATGAGCAGTTCTTC.

There are many counts of this clonotype. The chain links TRBV3-1 to TRBJ2-7; D is possibly TRBD1 (5 bases). Germline CDR1 reads LGHDT; CDR2 reads YNNKEL (reference sequence). The CDR3 contains 15 residues. Deletions cut 4 bases from V and 0 bases from J, with 13 bases between. The CDR3 protein is CASSRGSGPSYEQYF. The DNA of the CDR3 is TGTGCCAGCAGCCGGGGCTCCGGACCCTCCTACGAGCAGTACTTC.

This clonotype was seen ten or more times. The chain has TRBV10-3 and TRBJ2-7, with 7 positions matching TRBD2. CDR1 and CDR2 (germline): ENHRY, SYGVKD. The CDR3 spans 16 residues. V trimming: 0 bases; J trimming: 4 bases; junction bases outside the gene matches: 9. CDR3 DNA sequence: TGTGCCATCAGTGAGTCGATCGGCGGGAGTAAATACGAGCAGTACTTC. Protein product: CAISESIGGSKYEQYF.

This clonotype was seen repeatedly, ten times or more. This chain links TRBV28 with TRBJ1-1, with D possibly being TRBD1 (6 bases). V lost 6 bases and J 5 bases, leaving 16 bases between the germline ends. Germline CDR1 reads MDHEN; CDR2 reads SYDVKM. The CDR3 sequence is 14 residues long. CDR3 loop: CASSKVQGGTEAFF. CDR3 coding DNA: TGTGCCAGCAGCAAGGTACAGGGAGGGACTGAAGCTTTCTTT.

The chain carries TRBV9 and TRBJ1-2, with D maybe TRBD1 (6 bases). The length of the CDR3 is 12 residues. Germline loops: CDR1 SGDLS, CDR2 YYNGEE. Trimming took off 3 bases at V and 8 bases at J, with 11 bases between the two ends. CDR3 loop: CASSEQGEGYTF. In DNA form, the CDR3 reads TGTGCCAGCAGCGAACAGGGAGAAGGCTACACCTTC.

This clonotype was counted between two and nine times. This rearrangement joins TRBV7-2 to TRBJ2-7; D is undetermined. The CDR3 consists of 14 residues. V dropped 1 base and J dropped 3 bases, with 10 bases sitting between them. CDR1 SGHTA and CDR2 FQGNSA come from the germline V gene. The CDR3 sequence: CASSLVGQNYEQYF. The CDR3 DNA follows: TGTGCCAGCAGCTTAGTTGGGCAGAACTACGAGCAGTACTTC.

There are many counts of this clonotype. The chain links TRBV20-1 to TRBJ1-5; D is unresolved. The CDR3 consists of 14 residues. Germline-derived CDR1 and CDR2 are DFQATT and SNEGSKA (reference sequence). V gave up 3 bases and J gave up 2 bases, with 11 bases separating them. The CDR3 loop is CSAREGIGNQPQHF. Here the CDR3 DNA reads TGCAGTGCTAGGGAAGGGATCGGCAATCAGCCCCAGCATTTT.

This clonotype was counted ten times or more. V and J are TRBV7-2 and TRBJ2-1; the D call may be TRBD1 or TRBD2 (5 bases each). CDR1 and CDR2 (germline): SGHTA, FQGNSA. Trimming removed 2 bases at V and 1 base at J, with 12 bases between. This CDR3 is built from 16 residues. CDR3 DNA sequence: TGTGCCAGCAGCTTAAACGGGGCCTCTTCCTACAATGAGCAGTTCTTC. This sequence encodes CASSLNGASSYNEQFF.

The chain couples TRBV11-2 to TRBJ1-2; D not resolved. Trimming removed 4 bases from V and 7 bases from J, with 19 bases in between. The germline V gene has CDR1 SGHAT and CDR2 FQNNGV. The CDR3 is 15 residues long. The CDR3 region has the DNA TGTGCCAGCAGCTCCCTGGGGTGGAGGGCGCGTGGCTACACCTTC. Translation gives CASSSLGWRARGYTF.

A note on this clonotype: A much larger clone lies a single base off, so this may be a read error. The conserved phenylalanine or tryptophan normally closing the CDR3 is absent here, so this likely arose from a read error. This chain connects TRBV11-3 to TRBJ2-7, with D unclear. V was pared by 6 bases and J by 4 bases, with 16 bases between. The length of the CDR3 is 14 residues. The germline gives CDR1 SGHNT, CDR2 YENEEA. CDR3 amino acids: CASSTDGGLYEQYL. For the CDR3, the DNA is TGTGCCAGCAGTACGGACGGTGGATTATACGAGCAGTACCTC.

The chain combines TRBV5-6 with TRBJ1-2; D is unclear. The germline gives CDR1 SGHDT, CDR2 YYEEEE. Trimming took off 1 base at V and 5 bases at J, with 24 bases between the two ends. The CDR3 sequence is 18 residues long. CDR3 loop: CASSLFSITGLVGYGYTF. The CDR3, as DNA: TGTGCCAGCAGCTTGTTTTCGATCACGGGTCTAGTCGGTTATGGCTACACCTTC.

This clonotype was picked up many times. This rearrangement joins TRBV15 to TRBJ1-1, with 9 bases matching TRBD1. Germline V lookup: CDR1 LNHNV, CDR2 YYDKDF (reference sequence). The CDR3 spans 16 residues. Unmatched junction bases numbered 9, after V lost 3 bases and J lost 4 bases. The CDR3 DNA is TGTGCCACCAGCAGCCCCCTCGACAGGGGGGGCACTGAAGCTTTCTTT. This translates into CATSSPLDRGGTEAFF.

The V gene is TRBV10-3, the J gene TRBJ2-3; TRBD2 matches 9 bases. This CDR3 has 16 residues. Germline lookup yields CDR1 ENHRY and CDR2 SYGVKD. After removal of 2 bases from V and 2 bases from J, the junction contained 5 bases not matched to a gene. This CDR3 is CAISEQGLAVTDTQYF. The CDR3 nucleotides read TGTGCCATCAGTGAGCAGGGACTAGCAGTCACAGATACGCAGTATTTT.

This clonotype was seen many times. The rearrangement joins TRBV27 to TRBJ2-1; 11 nucleotides agree with TRBD2. Germline CDR1 reads MNHEY; CDR2 reads SMNVEV (reference sequence). Unmatched junction bases numbered 2, after V lost 0 bases and J lost 7 bases. This CDR3 spans 15 amino acids. CDR3 DNA sequence: TGTGCCAGCAGTTTATCTAGCGGGGGGGGGAATGAGCAGTTCTTC. Amino acid sequence: CASSLSSGGGNEQFF.

In its sample, this clonotype was seen many times. The chain couples TRBV5-1 to TRBJ1-4; D unresolved. The germline V gene has CDR1 SGHRS and CDR2 YFSETQ. Deletions cut 4 bases from V and 0 bases from J, with 10 bases between. The CDR3 runs 15 residues. The CDR3 nucleotides are TGCGCCAGCAGCCCTGCAGTTGCAACTAATGAAAAACTGTTTTTT. It yields the protein CASSPAVATNEKLFF.

This clonotype was seen a single time. The chain recombines TRBV6-2 or TRBV6-3 with TRBJ2-7; D ambiguous. V was shortened by 6 bases and J by 0 bases, with 15 bases between the two germline ends. The CDR3 contains 15 residues. CDR1 is MNHEY, CDR2 SVGEGT, per germline. The DNA for the CDR3 is TGTGCCAGCAGGTCGATCGGGCGGAGCTCCTACGAGCAGTACTTC. Amino acids: CASRSIGRSSYEQYF.

The sample holds a few counts of this clonotype. The chain is built from TRBV5-1 and TRBJ2-3; the D gene is possibly TRBD2 (5 bases). The V end lost 0 bases, the J end lost 2 bases, and 13 bases lay between the germline ends. CDR3 size: 16 residues. Looked up from germline, CDR1 is SGHRS and CDR2 is YFSETQ. In nucleotides, the CDR3 is TGCGCCAGCAGCTTGGGAACTAGTCGGGACACAGATACGCAGTATTTT. It translates to CASSLGTSRDTDTQYF.

In nucleotides, the CDR3 is TGTGCCAGTAGTAGTTTCGCGGGGGCCAACGTCCTGACTTTC. Protein: CASSSFAGANVLTF. This chain links TRBV19 with TRBJ2-6; unclear D gene. V was cut by 4 bases and J by 4 bases, with 8 bases left in between. The germline CDR1 and CDR2 sequences are LNHDA and SQIVND (reference sequence). The CDR3 contains 14 residues.

A few counts support this clonotype. The rearrangement uses TRBV15 and TRBJ1-2; D is ambiguous. The CDR3 length is 15 residues. Per germline, CDR1 LNHNV and CDR2 YYDKDF (reference sequence). With 0 bases removed from V and 0 bases from J, the gap between germline ends came to 8 bases. CDR3 loop: CATSRDSVSNYGYTF. The CDR3 nucleotides read TGTGCCACCAGCAGAGACTCGGTATCTAACTATGGCTACACCTTC. The full variable domain, in which reference TRBV15 and TRBJ1-2 provide the parts outside the CDR3, is DAMVIQNPRYQVTQFGKPVTLSCSQTLNHNVMYWYQQKSSQAPKLLFHYYDKDFNNEADTPDNFQSRRPNTSFCFLDIRSPGLGDTAMYLCATSRDSVSNYGYTFGSGTRLTVV.

Comment on this clonotype: A much larger clone lies a single base off, so this may be a read error. This chain's CDR3 is CASSLAGGGSHEQYF. The CDR3, as DNA: TGCGCCAGCAGCCTAGCGGGAGGAGGCTCCCACGAGCAGTACTTC. The chain employs TRBV5-1 and TRBJ2-7, with 11 positions matching TRBD2. CDR3 length: 15 amino acids. Looked up from germline, CDR1 is SGHRS and CDR2 is YFSETQ.

The chain combines TRBV2 with TRBJ1-4; D gene unclear. V was cut by 4 bases and J by 4 bases, with 10 bases left in between. Germline values: CDR1 SNHLY, CDR2 FYNNEI. The CDR3 covers 14 residues. The CDR3 DNA reads as TGTGCCAGCAGTGCGGCCGGCTATAATGAAAAACTGTTTTTT. Amino acids: CASSAAGYNEKLFF.

This clonotype was observed a handful of times. The V gene is TRBV19, the J gene TRBJ2-1; D may be TRBD2 (5 bases). The CDR3 sequence is 14 residues long. CDR1 LNHDA and CDR2 SQIVND come from the germline V gene (reference sequence). The V end was cut by 4 bases, the J end by 10 bases, with 17 bases between. The CDR3 DNA reads TGTGCCAGTAGTAGTGCTACGAGGGTCTGGGAGCAGTTCTTC. Protein product: CASSSATRVWEQFF.

This clonotype was counted only a few times. This CDR3 is CASSPLGEQTNEKLFF. The CDR3, as DNA: TGTGCCAGCTCACCATTAGGGGAACAAACTAATGAAAAACTGTTTTTT. The rearrangement joins TRBV18 to TRBJ1-4, with D perhaps matching TRBD1 (5 bases). Germline loops: CDR1 KGHSH, CDR2 LQKENI. The ends were cut back, 2 bases at V and 1 base at J, with 11 bases in the middle. CDR3 length equals 16 residues.

There are many counts of this clonotype. This chain connects TRBV7-9 to TRBJ2-3; weak D call: TRBD1 (6 bases). The CDR3 spans 14 residues. Trimming took off 5 bases at V and 4 bases at J, with 13 bases between the two ends. Germline assignment: CDR1 SEHNR and CDR2 FQNEAQ (reference sequence). This CDR3 is CASSTGTRPDTQYF. In DNA form, the CDR3 reads TGTGCCAGCAGCACCGGGACAAGACCAGATACGCAGTATTTT.

This clonotype was seen ten or more times. V and J are TRBV28 and TRBJ1-2, with D hard to call. Germline CDR1 is MDHEN and CDR2 is SYDVKM. The CDR3 contains 14 residues. Trimming shortened V by 4 bases and J by 8 bases, and 17 bases separated the two germline ends. Here the CDR3 reads CASSSPAEPKGYTF. As DNA, the CDR3 is TGTGCCAGCAGTTCGCCCGCAGAACCTAAGGGCTACACCTTC.

Regarding this clonotype: A read error is possible here, since a much larger clone lies one base away. This chain joins TRBV20-1 and TRBJ2-7; D is unresolved. CDR1 and CDR2 from the germline V gene are DFQATT and SNEGSKA (reference sequence). The V and J ends lost 1 base and 7 bases respectively, with 11 bases between them. The CDR3 length is 12 residues. Written as DNA, the CDR3 is TGCAGTGCTAGAGGGTGGGGTCCTGAGCAGTACTTC. Amino acids: CSARGWGPEQYF.

This clonotype was counted many times. The chain employs TRBV5-1 and TRBJ2-1; possible D gene TRBD2, 6 bases. The germline gives CDR1 SGHRS, CDR2 YFSETQ. The CDR3 runs 18 residues. V shed 0 bases and J shed 0 bases, with 16 bases lying between them. As DNA, the CDR3 is TGCGCCAGCAGCTTGGCCTCTCGGGTTAGCGGCTCCTACAATGAGCAGTTCTTC. This codes for CASSLASRVSGSYNEQFF.